One and the same sample provided the 9 T cell receptor beta chains below, sequenced in a study of identical twins. TCRdb re-called the 5' RACE reads through MiXCR, storing one row per CDR3 protein. The profile covers over 600,000 distinct CDR3 sequences, with approximately 22% appearing a single time and roughly 4.3% taken by the ten largest. This sample was also put to use in a study of T cells expressing NK-cell markers.

Sequences were obtained from PBMCs. Receptors were obtained from a woman aged 18-29 years in good health.

The chain combines TRBV20-1 with TRBJ1-4, with unresolved D. CDR3 size: 14 residues. Between the trimmed V and J ends, which lost 3 bases and 0 bases, there was a span of 8 bases. From germline, CDR1 is DFQATT and CDR2 SNEGSKA (reference sequence). In nucleotides, the CDR3 is TGCAGTGCTAGGGGCCTTGCAACTAATGAAAAACTGTTTTTT. It specifies CSARGLATNEKLFF.

Many counts were recorded for this clonotype. CDR3 nucleotides: TGTGCCATCAGTGAACGACTTGAAGATACGCAGTATTTT. This gives the protein CAISERLEDTQYF. The chain has TRBV10-3 and TRBJ2-3, with no clear D. CDR1 and CDR2 from the germline V gene are ENHRY and SYGVKD. With 3 bases removed from V and 5 bases from J, the gap between germline ends came to 9 bases. There are 13 residues in the CDR3.

V gene TRBV5-1 combines with J gene TRBJ2-1; D gene unclear. V was trimmed by 4 bases and J by 3 bases, leaving 14 bases between them. CDR1 is SGHRS and CDR2 is YFSETQ in the germline V gene. The CDR3 consists of 15 residues. CDR3 sequence (DNA): TGCGCCAGCAGCCCTCGTGAAGCAAGCTACAATGAGCAGTTCTTC. The encoded protein is CASSPREASYNEQFF. The full variable domain, in which reference TRBV5-1 and TRBJ2-1 provide the parts outside the CDR3, is KAGVTQTPRYLIKTRGQQVTLSCSPISGHRSVSWYQQTPGQGLQFLFEYFSETQRNKGNFPGRFSGRQFSNSRSEMNVSTLELGDSALYLCASSPREASYNEQFFGPGTRLTVL.

V and J are TRBV29-1 and TRBJ2-3, with 13 bases matching TRBD2. The V segment lost 1 base and the J segment 0 bases; nucleotides outside the gene matches: 4. The CDR3 contains 17 residues. CDR1 is SQVTM, CDR2 ANQGSEA, per germline. CDR3 loop: CSVEGLAGGYSTDTQYF. The CDR3 nucleotides are TGCAGCGTTGAAGGACTAGCGGGGGGATATAGCACAGATACGCAGTATTTT.

This clonotype has more than one count but fewer than ten. V gene TRBV6-5 combines with J gene TRBJ2-7; weak D call: TRBD2 (5 bases). The V and J ends lost 2 bases and 5 bases respectively, with 13 bases between them. The CDR3 is made up of 14 amino acids. From germline, CDR1 is MNHEY and CDR2 SVGAGI. The CDR3 sequence: CASSYTRDRHEQYF. CDR3 DNA sequence: TGTGCCAGCAGTTACACTCGGGATCGGCACGAGCAGTACTTC.

The chain recombines TRBV6-2 or TRBV6-3 with TRBJ2-5, with 7 bases that match TRBD2. The CDR3 is 15 amino acids. Germline CDR1 MNHEY, CDR2 SVGEGT. V lost 6 bases, J lost 2 bases, and 9 bases stayed unmatched. In DNA form, the CDR3 reads TGTGCCAGCAGAGCTCCCTGGGACTATCAAGAGACCCAGTACTTC. This codes for CASRAPWDYQETQYF.

This clonotype was detected ten times or more. This sequence joins TRBV5-1 and TRBJ1-1; 9 positions match TRBD1. The CDR3 contains 13 residues. Looked up from germline, CDR1 is SGHRS and CDR2 is YFSETQ. With 3 bases clipped from V and 3 bases from J, the junction kept 0 bases outside the gene matches. The CDR3 sequence: CASSWDRDTEAFF. The DNA of the CDR3 is TGCGCCAGCAGCTGGGACAGGGACACTGAAGCTTTCTTT.

This clonotype showed up just a few times. This chain links TRBV6-5 with TRBJ1-2; D is ambiguous. This CDR3 is 14 amino acids long. Trimming pared 0 bases from V and 4 bases from J, leaving 9 bases between. Germline CDR1 reads MNHEY; CDR2 reads SVGAGI. In DNA form, the CDR3 reads TGTGCCAGCAGTTACTCGGGAGGGAGCTATGGCTACACCTTC. Its protein product is CASSYSGGSYGYTF.

The genes are TRBV11-2 and TRBJ2-7, with 8 nucleotides matching TRBD1. The CDR3 contains 14 residues. Germline assignment: CDR1 SGHAT and CDR2 FQNNGV. J lost 6 bases, V lost 6 bases, and 10 bases had no gene match. CDR3 amino acids: CASSIRQGKAEQYF. As DNA, the CDR3 is TGTGCCAGCAGTATCCGACAGGGGAAAGCCGAGCAGTACTTC.